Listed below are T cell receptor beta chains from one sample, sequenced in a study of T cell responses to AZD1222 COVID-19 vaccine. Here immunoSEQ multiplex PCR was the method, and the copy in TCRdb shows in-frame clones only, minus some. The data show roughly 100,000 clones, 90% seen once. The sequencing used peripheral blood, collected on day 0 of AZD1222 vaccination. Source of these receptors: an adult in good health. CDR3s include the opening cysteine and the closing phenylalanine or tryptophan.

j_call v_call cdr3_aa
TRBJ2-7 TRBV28 CASSGRGRASYEQYF
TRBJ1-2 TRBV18 CASRGGWSYGYTF
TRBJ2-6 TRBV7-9 CASSPTGTAGANVLTF
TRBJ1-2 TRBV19 CASSRDSLYGYTF
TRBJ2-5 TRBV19 CASSMGLAETQYF
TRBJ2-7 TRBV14 CASSQPPPRWSYEQYF
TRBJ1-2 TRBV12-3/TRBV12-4 CASNYGQFDGYTF
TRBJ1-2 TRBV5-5 CASTPRGLDGYTF
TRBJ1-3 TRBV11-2 CASSFWGGAGNTIYF
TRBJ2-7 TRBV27 CASRRGGWTGEQYF
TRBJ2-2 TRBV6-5 CASRDRGNTGELFF
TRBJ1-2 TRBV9 CASSTGGVYYGYTF
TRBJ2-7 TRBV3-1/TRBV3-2 CASSPRAAYEQYF